Presented here are 5 T cell receptor beta chains from one specimen sequenced in a study of graft-versus-host responses after intestinal transplantation. Antigens for these TCRs are unknown. Only in-frame clones appear in the TCRdb table, and some are missing; sequencing was by immunoSEQ multiplex PCR. The sample yields 65,000 to 90,000 clones, about 90% seen once. The sample in question was unstimulated CD8+ T cells sorted from spleen or lymph node cells, obtained before transplant. All receptors come from a human donor who was the organ donor for an intestinal transplant.

The chain employs TRBV27 and TRBJ1-4; 9 bases are a match to TRBD1. The CDR3 extends over 16 amino acids. V was clipped by 5 bases and J by 3 bases; unmatched bases: 7. CDR1 and CDR2 (germline): MNHEY, SMNVEV (reference sequence). CDR3 region: CASSRARQGANEKLFF. The CDR3 DNA is TGTGCCAGCAGTCGCGCACGACAGGGGGCTAATGAAAAACTGTTTTTT.

This chain joins TRBV11-2 and TRBJ2-7; the match to TRBD1 covers 10 bases. The CDR3 extends over 17 amino acids. The V segment lost 1 base and the J segment 0 bases; nucleotides outside the gene matches: 6. Germline CDR1 SGHAT, CDR2 FQNNGV. CDR3 sequence (DNA): TGTGCCAGCAGCTTAGTAGTGTGGGACAGGGGCTCCTACGAGCAGTACTTC. Its protein is CASSLVVWDRGSYEQYF.

The rearrangement links TRBV27 to TRBJ1-4, with 10 bases that match TRBD1. The CDR3 runs to 16 residues. The V gene's germline CDR1 is MNHEY and CDR2 SMNVEV (reference sequence). V shed 8 bases and J 8 bases; nucleotides not matched to a gene: 14. CDR3 coding DNA: TGTGCCAGCCTTTATAAGGGCGGGACAGGGGACGAAAAACTGTTTTTT. Protein product: CASLYKGGTGDEKLFF.

Here the CDR3 reads CASSSPALLAGGVYEQYF. Here the CDR3 DNA reads TGTGCCAGCTCATCGCCCGCACTACTAGCGGGGGGCGTCTACGAGCAGTACTTC. This chain connects TRBV18 to TRBJ2-7, with 12 bases aligning to TRBD2. The germline V gene encodes CDR1 KGHSH and CDR2 LQKENI. The CDR3 loop spans 18 amino acids. V was clipped by 5 bases and J by 3 bases; unmatched bases: 14.

The CDR3 reads CASSKRSGELFF. CDR3 nucleotides: TGTGCCAGCAGTAAACGGTCCGGGGAGCTGTTTTTT. The V gene is TRBV27, the J gene TRBJ2-2, with D unclear. Between the trimmed V and J ends, which lost 5 bases and 6 bases, there was a span of 7 bases. Germline V gives CDR1 MNHEY, CDR2 SMNVEV (reference sequence). This CDR3 spans 12 amino acids.